This T cell receptor (beta chain) was found in a study of monozygotic twins with inflammatory bowel disease. Concerning this clonotype itself: What it binds is unknown.

Study-wide results and limits: T cell subtypes were not distinguishable in this analysis.

The CDR3 is 14 amino acids. CDR1 is SGHAT, CDR2 FQNNGV, per germline. TCRdb reprocessed the 5' RACE reads; each CDR3 protein has one entry and no DNA is given. The sample features fewer than 200,000 distinct CDR3 sequences, with under 3.5% in its top ten. This chain connects TRBV11-2 to TRBJ1-2; TCRdb selects TRBD1, and the lack of DNA leaves this call unchecked. The clonotype originates from a human donor with ulcerative colitis or Crohn's disease, or a healthy co-twin of an affected twin (not recorded which). Sample: blood. The CDR3 loop reads CASSLAPTFYGYTF.